The 4 T cell receptor beta chains in this list originate from one sample, sequenced in a study of shared clonotypes between healthy human individuals. The data were produced by immunoSEQ multiplex PCR, yet TCRdb's version contains in-frame clones alone and is incomplete. The table records approximately 640,000 clones, about three quarters of them present only once. The sequenced sample consisted of memory CD4+ T cells sorted from blood. Subset described: CD45RA-negative fraction. The source of these receptors is a woman in her thirties in good health.

V is TRBV6-7 and J is TRBJ1-2; 9 bases agree with TRBD1. TRBV6-7 is recorded as an ORF, its role being uncertain. The J segment lost 3 bases and the V segment lost 0 bases, leaving 11 bases of the junction unmatched. The CDR3 spans 18 residues. The CDR3 sequence is CASSYSIQGTGLYYGYTF. The CDR3 bases are TGTGCCAGCAGTTACTCGATTCAGGGGACAGGGTTATACTATGGCTACACCTTC.

CDR3 DNA sequence: TGTGCCAGCGGTACGACAGTCCTAGCCAAAAACATTCAGTACTTC. Its protein is CASGTTVLAKNIQYF. V is TRBV7-2 and J is TRBJ2-4, with D perhaps TRBD1 (5 bases). The CDR3 consists of 15 residues. Germline V CDR1 and CDR2: SGHTA, FQGNSA. V gave up 8 bases and J gave up 0 bases, with 14 bases separating them.

The chain carries TRBV7-9 and TRBJ1-1, with D perhaps TRBD1 (5 bases). The germline V gene has CDR1 SEHNR and CDR2 FQNEAQ (reference sequence). CDR3 length: 15 residues. V lost 5 bases to trimming and J lost 11 bases, with 24 bases between them. CDR3 DNA: TGTGCCAGCAGCCCCCTCTGGGAGGGGCCCTATCCGGCTTTCTTT. Its protein product is CASSPLWEGPYPAFF.

The rearrangement links TRBV28 to TRBJ2-3; D is perhaps TRBD1 (6 bases). Deletions cut 1 base from V and 0 bases from J, with 11 bases between. The germline CDR1 and CDR2 sequences are MDHEN and SYDVKM. The CDR3 length is 16 residues. The CDR3 spells CASSLFMGASTDTQYF. The CDR3 bases are TGTGCCAGCAGTTTATTCATGGGGGCTAGCACAGATACGCAGTATTTT.